This T cell receptor (beta chain) is from a study of identical twins (dated by TCRdb to between 2015 and 2016). Study-level background: The study deep-sequenced TCR alpha and beta repertoires from monozygotic twins, unrelated adults of various ages and cord blood to test whether fetal clonotypes persist. To rule out contamination, the twin experiments were replicated at different times with different library preparation protocols.

General findings and caveats noted by the study authors: In monozygotic twins, recombination models systematically underestimated out-of-frame TCR alpha sharing, but the models matched the sharing seen between unrelated individuals. Invariant T cells such as MAIT and iNKT could partly confound zero-insertion analyses, although diverse VJ usage argued against such confounding for most clonotypes. Fewer insertions were carried by abundant cord blood beta clonotypes; a weaker similar trend was observed in young adult naive repertoires, while no such trend was observed in memory repertoires. In beta out-of-frame sequences, excess twin sharing was weaker, because having fewer shared sequences lowered the signal-to-noise ratio. Because the same donors could not be followed over many years, the conclusions relied on cross-sectional statistical analysis. Compared with coincidental sharing between unrelated individuals, out-of-frame TCR alpha sequences shared between twins showed an excess of sequences with low generation probability.

Receptor amplification or capture employed 5' RACE. The sequencer was an Illumina HiSeq 2000. Template switching added a universal primer binding site, and the final cDNA carried a unique molecular identifier that allowed TCR cDNA molecules to be counted accurately. First-strand cDNA for TCR alpha and beta chains was synthesized from specific primers in the conserved constant-segment region. Each cDNA library was double barcoded, with a SMART-Mk sample barcode plus Illumina barcodes, to control for contamination. Two successive PCR steps introduced TruSeq adapter sequences along with Illumina sample barcodes. The TCR alpha and beta cDNA libraries were sequenced on the Illumina HiSeq platform using custom primers. In the original analysis: Unique molecular identifiers were extracted from raw reads with MiGEC, and CDR3 positions were determined with MiXCR. For each individual, recombination models were inferred using an EM algorithm with the repgenHMM and IGoR tools. Shared clonotype analysis was performed with the tcR package in R, normalizing sharing by the product of cloneset sizes. To study raw recombination without the effects of thymic and clonal selection, out-of-frame nonproductive sequences were analyzed. Starting from the raw public reads, TCRdb applied fastp trimming at Q25, assembled clones with MiXCR and retained in-frame beta chains. One record per CDR3 amino acid sequence lists the most common genes and DNA. These V and J calls are TCRdb output, not the study's own analysis. The sample table holds hundreds of thousands of distinct CDR3 sequences, of which 9% to 15% were seen once. Around 1.5% of the sample lies in the top ten.

CDR3 length: 14 amino acids, cysteine to phenylalanine. The DNA shown is the 42-base CDR3, in frame from base 1. The germline ends are 6 bases apart after V is trimmed by 0 bases and J by 4 bases. From a lookup of the germline V gene, CDR1 and CDR2 are LGHNT and FRNRAP. Every donor was a healthy Caucasian. The twin cohort consisted of three pairs of female monozygotic twins, all aged 18 to 29 years. RNA for TCR libraries was isolated from peripheral blood mononuclear cells. There are a few counts of this clonotype. Its antigen remains undetermined. Base qualities are missing; no much larger clone stands one base away. These data also featured in a second study, about yellow fever vaccine responses in identical twins. In that second paper, the authors write: According to the authors, the vaccine-induced T cell response in identical twins seemed to be partly convergent and partly specific to each individual. Focusing on identical twins, the study followed the T cell clones that responded to the vaccine, and did so with precision.

This sequence originates from a woman between 18 and 30 years old in good health. The rearrangement combines TRBV12-5 with TRBJ2-2, and the D gene may be TRBD1, 6 bases matching. The sequenced material came from PBMCs. The DNA sequence is given as TGTGCTAGTGGTTTGGTACAGGGCACCGGGGAGCTGTTTTTT. Its product reads: CASGLVQGTGELFF.